The T cell receptor beta chain described here comes from a study of blood T cell repertoires in COVID-19. The V and J ends lost 0 bases and 1 base respectively, with 9 bases between them. The CDR3 has 16 residues. The germline V gene has CDR1 LGHNT and CDR2 FRNRAP. Measured with immunoSEQ multiplex PCR; TCRdb has only the in-frame clones, and not every one. The sample shows 300,000 to 400,000 clones, about nine tenths of them seen only once. The receptor comes from a woman in her sixties or seventies with COVID-19, enrolled during active disease. The chain is built from TRBV12-5 and TRBJ1-4; no reliable D call. What was sequenced was peripheral blood. CDR3 sequence (DNA): TGTGCTAGTGGTTTGGTCGGGGTAGGAACTAATGAAAAACTGTTTTTT. Its translation is CASGLVGVGTNEKLFF.